Sequencing of this TCR beta chain was carried out in a study of Graves' ophthalmopathy and Graves' hyperthyroidism. Amplification from RNA transcripts yielded the TCR beta CDR3 regions. The workflow started with a first-round RT-PCR run with HTBI primers and then moved on to a second-round multiplex PCR. TCRdb re-derived calls from the multiplex PCR reads in MiXCR, one entry per CDR3 protein. Of 200,000 to 250,000 distinct CDR3 sequences in the sample, less than 30% were seen once. This clonotype was found many times. One junction end disagrees with the germline gene, perhaps due to a read error. Excluded were patients with other autoimmune diseases, uncontrolled infections, pregnancy or lactation. The receptor comes from a man in his fifties or sixties with Graves' ophthalmopathy. Sequencing used peripheral blood.

In DNA form, the CDR3 reads TGTGCCAGCAGAGAAGCCATTAATCAGCCCCAGCATTTT. Its protein is CASREAINQPQHF. The V gene is TRBV6-1, the J gene TRBJ1-5; no firm D call. Germline CDR1 is MNHNS and CDR2 is SASEGT. The CDR3 length is 13 residues.